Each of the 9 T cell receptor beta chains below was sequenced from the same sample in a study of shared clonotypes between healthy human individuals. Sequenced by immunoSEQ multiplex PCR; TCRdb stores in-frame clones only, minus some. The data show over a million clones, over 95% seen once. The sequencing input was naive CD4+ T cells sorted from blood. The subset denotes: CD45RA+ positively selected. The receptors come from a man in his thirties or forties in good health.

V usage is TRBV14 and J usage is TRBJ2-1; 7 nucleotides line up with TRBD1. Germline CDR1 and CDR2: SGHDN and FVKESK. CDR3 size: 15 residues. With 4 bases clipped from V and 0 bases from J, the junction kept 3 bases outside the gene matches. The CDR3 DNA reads TGTGCCAGCAGCCGAGGGACAGCCTCCTACAATGAGCAGTTCTTC. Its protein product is CASSRGTASYNEQFF.

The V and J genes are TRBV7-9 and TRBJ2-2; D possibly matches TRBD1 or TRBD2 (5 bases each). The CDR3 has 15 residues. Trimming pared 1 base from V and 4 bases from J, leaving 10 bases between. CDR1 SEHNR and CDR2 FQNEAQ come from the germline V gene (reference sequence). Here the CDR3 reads CASSLDGDGTGELFF. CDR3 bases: TGTGCCAGCAGCTTAGATGGGGACGGCACCGGGGAGCTGTTTTTT.

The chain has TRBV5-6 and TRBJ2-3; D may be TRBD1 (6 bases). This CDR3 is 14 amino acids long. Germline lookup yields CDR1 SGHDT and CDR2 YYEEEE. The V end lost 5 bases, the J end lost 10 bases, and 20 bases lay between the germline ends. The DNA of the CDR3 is TGTGCCAGCAGACGAAGGACAGCACAGATACCGCAGTATTTT. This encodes CASRRRTAQIPQYF.

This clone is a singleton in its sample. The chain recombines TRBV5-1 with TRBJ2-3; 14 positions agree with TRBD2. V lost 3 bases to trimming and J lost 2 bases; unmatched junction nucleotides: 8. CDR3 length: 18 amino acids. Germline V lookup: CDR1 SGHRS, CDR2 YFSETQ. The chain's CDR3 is CASSYGLAGGLNTDTQYF. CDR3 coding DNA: TGCGCCAGCAGCTACGGACTAGCGGGAGGCTTAAACACAGATACGCAGTATTTT.

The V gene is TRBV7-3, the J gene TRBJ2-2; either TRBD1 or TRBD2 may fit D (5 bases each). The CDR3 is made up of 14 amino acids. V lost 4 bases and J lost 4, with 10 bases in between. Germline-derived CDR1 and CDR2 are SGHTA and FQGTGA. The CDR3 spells CASSSGTGTGELFF. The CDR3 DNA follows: TGTGCCAGCAGCTCTGGGACCGGCACCGGGGAGCTGTTTTTT.

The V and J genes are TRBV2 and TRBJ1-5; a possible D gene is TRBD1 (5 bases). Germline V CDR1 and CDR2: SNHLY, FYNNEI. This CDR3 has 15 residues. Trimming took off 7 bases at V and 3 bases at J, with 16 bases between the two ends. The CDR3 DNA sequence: TGTGCCAGCAATACTGGCAGGGCGGCCAATCAGCCCCAGCATTTT. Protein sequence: CASNTGRAANQPQHF.

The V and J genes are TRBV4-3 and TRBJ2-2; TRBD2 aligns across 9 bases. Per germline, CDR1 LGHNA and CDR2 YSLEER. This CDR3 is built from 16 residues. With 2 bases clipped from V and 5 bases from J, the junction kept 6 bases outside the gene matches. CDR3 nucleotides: TGCGCCAGCAGCCAACTAGCGGGAAAATATACCGGGGAGCTGTTTTTT. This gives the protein CASSQLAGKYTGELFF.

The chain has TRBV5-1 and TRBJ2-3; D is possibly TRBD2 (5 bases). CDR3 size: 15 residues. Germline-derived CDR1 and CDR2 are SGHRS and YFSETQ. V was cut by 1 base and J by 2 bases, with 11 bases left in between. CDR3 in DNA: TGCGCCAGCAGCTTGCGCGGACTTCCCACAGATACGCAGTATTTT. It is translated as CASSLRGLPTDTQYF. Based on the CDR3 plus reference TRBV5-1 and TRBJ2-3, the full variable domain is KAGVTQTPRYLIKTRGQQVTLSCSPISGHRSVSWYQQTPGQGLQFLFEYFSETQRNKGNFPGRFSGRQFSNSRSEMNVSTLELGDSALYLCASSLRGLPTDTQYFGPGTRLTVL.

CDR3 region: CAISGATTGSSYNEQFF. The CDR3 nucleotides are TGTGCCATCAGTGGAGCCACGACAGGGTCCTCCTACAATGAGCAGTTCTTC. The rearrangement joins TRBV10-3 to TRBJ2-1; 7 bases map to TRBD1. Germline CDR1 reads ENHRY; CDR2 reads SYGVKD. This CDR3 region has 17 residues. Trimming took 4 bases from V and 0 from J; bases not matched to a gene: 9.